This T cell receptor beta chain was found in a study of OX40 agonist ivuxolimab in advanced cancers. At the level of the study: Two cutaneous melanoma patients and one hepatocellular carcinoma patient, three in all, had partial responses.

Any history of autoimmune disease or systemic immunosuppression disqualified patients. Method: immunoSEQ multiplex PCR; TCRdb's copy keeps in-frame clones and lacks some. Of about 35,000 clones in the sample, about four fifths were seen once. Regarding this clone: Its specificity is not known.

Germline V gives CDR1 MNHNY, CDR2 SVGAGI (reference sequence). The CDR3 has 14 amino acids. Unmatched junction bases numbered 7, after V lost 6 bases and J lost 5 bases. Points from the study as a whole: Both blood CD4+ and CD8+ T cells showed clonal growth by week 6 at 0.1 to 3.0 mg/kg. Researchers did not determine the expanded peripheral T cells' antigen specificity.

The sequenced sample was CD4+ or CD8+ T cells sorted from blood, obtained in a trial of the OX40 agonist ivuxolimab. The J gene is TRBJ2-7, the V gene TRBV6-6, with TRBD1 matching over 10 bases. This clonotype was sampled from an adult with an advanced solid tumor such as melanoma, head and neck, liver or kidney cancer. The CDR3 spells CASSNRQGANEQYF. The CDR3 nucleotides read TGTGCCAGCAGCAACCGACAGGGGGCTAACGAGCAGTACTTC.